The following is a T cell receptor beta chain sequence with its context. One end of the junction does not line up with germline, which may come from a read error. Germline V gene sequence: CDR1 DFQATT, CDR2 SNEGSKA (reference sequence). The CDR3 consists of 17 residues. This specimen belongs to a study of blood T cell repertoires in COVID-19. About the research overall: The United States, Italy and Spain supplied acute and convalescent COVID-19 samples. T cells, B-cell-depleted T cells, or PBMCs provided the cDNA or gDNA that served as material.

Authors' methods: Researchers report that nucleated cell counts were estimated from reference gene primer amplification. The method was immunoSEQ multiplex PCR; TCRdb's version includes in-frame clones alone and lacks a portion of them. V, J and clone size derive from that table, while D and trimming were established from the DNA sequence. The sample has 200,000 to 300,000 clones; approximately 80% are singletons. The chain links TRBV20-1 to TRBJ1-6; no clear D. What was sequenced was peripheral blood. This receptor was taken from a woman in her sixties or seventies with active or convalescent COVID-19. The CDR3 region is CSASTGIYESSNSPLHF. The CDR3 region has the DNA TGCAGTGCTAGTACCGGGATTTATGAGTCCTCTAATTCACCCCTCCACTTT.